Shown below are 22 T cell receptor beta chains from a single sample sequenced in a study of post-analysis software for immune sequencing data. General study points: When patients were compared with controls, about 5 TRBV segments were more frequent, TRBV5-6, TRBV5-1 and TRBV20-1 among them.

Prepared libraries of TCR beta cDNA carried unique molecular identifiers. Via MiXCR, TCRdb re-called the PCR reads, giving one row per CDR3 protein. There are 350,000 to 450,000 distinct CDR3 sequences in the sample; more than 30% occur only once, and approximately 7.1% lies in the top ten. For these receptors, no antigen is known. The sequenced sample was blood. Receptor source: a girl aged 2-10 years with multiple sclerosis.

The chain joins TRBV5-1 to TRBJ1-4, with 9 bases that match TRBD1. Unmatched junction bases numbered 6, after V lost 4 bases and J lost 5 bases. CDR3 size: 15 residues. Looked up from germline, CDR1 is SGHRS and CDR2 is YFSETQ. As DNA, the CDR3 is TGCGCCAGCAGCGTGGACAGGGGAAGAAATGAAAAACTGTTTTTT. Its protein product is CASSVDRGRNEKLFF. The variable domain in full, with the rest retrieved from reference TRBV5-1 and TRBJ1-4, is KAGVTQTPRYLIKTRGQQVTLSCSPISGHRSVSWYQQTPGQGLQFLFEYFSETQRNKGNFPGRFSGRQFSNSRSEMNVSTLELGDSALYLCASSVDRGRNEKLFFGSGTQLSVL.

This chain joins TRBV7-9 and TRBJ1-1, with D perhaps TRBD1 (5 bases). V was trimmed by 5 bases and J by 10 bases, leaving 14 bases between them. The CDR3 is 12 residues long. The germline V gene encodes CDR1 SEHNR and CDR2 FQNEAQ (reference sequence). The CDR3 nucleotides read TGTGCCAGCAGCCCCAGGGAACATGTAGCTTTCTTT. Protein: CASSPREHVAFF.

The CDR3 loop reads CASSRRTGLLSGANVLTF. In DNA, the CDR3 is TGTGCCAGCAGCCGTCGGACAGGGCTCCTTTCTGGGGCCAACGTCCTGACTTTC. The V gene is TRBV14, the J gene TRBJ2-6; TRBD1 agrees at 8 bases. The CDR3 consists of 18 residues. Germline lookup yields CDR1 SGHDN and CDR2 FVKESK. V was clipped by 4 bases and J by 1 base; unmatched bases: 9.

This chain uses TRBV4-3 with TRBJ2-3, with D possibly TRBD1 on 5 matching bases. The CDR3 has 16 amino acids. Trimming pared 1 base from V and 4 bases from J, leaving 15 bases between. CDR1 and CDR2 from the germline V gene are LGHNA and YSLEER. The CDR3 nucleotides read TGCGCCAGCAGCCAAGTGGCAGGGTGGGCAGCAGATACGCAGTATTTT. It specifies CASSQVAGWAADTQYF.

This clonotype was observed at least ten times. V usage is TRBV29-1 and J usage is TRBJ1-4, with no clear D. Trimming removed 0 bases at V and 11 bases at J, with 31 bases between. This CDR3 is 19 amino acids long. The germline CDR1 and CDR2 sequences are SQVTM and ANQGSEA. CDR3 loop: CSVEELTGGLVSRRGKLFF. The CDR3 coding sequence is TGCAGCGTTGAAGAACTCACGGGAGGACTGGTTAGCCGTAGAGGGAAACTGTTTTTT.

The chain is built from TRBV6-6 and TRBJ2-3; D is uncertain. Germline CDR1 MNHNY, CDR2 SVGAGI (reference sequence). Trimming removed 5 bases from V and 8 bases from J, with 11 bases in between. CDR3 size: 12 residues. CDR3 loop: CASSTPYGTQYF. CDR3 DNA sequence: TGTGCCAGCAGTACACCTTACGGTACGCAGTATTTT.

This clonotype was observed at least ten times. V usage is TRBV6-5 and J usage is TRBJ1-1, with a weak D call TRBD1 (6 bases). With 6 bases removed from V and 0 bases from J, the gap between germline ends came to 8 bases. Germline V gene lookup returns CDR1 MNHEY and CDR2 SVGAGI. This CDR3 has 13 amino acids. The CDR3 bases are TGTGCCAGCAGGAGGACAGTGAACACTGAAGCTTTCTTT. Amino acid sequence: CASRRTVNTEAFF.

The sample holds a few counts of this clonotype. The rearrangement joins TRBV20-1 to TRBJ2-1; TRBD2 is a possible D gene (5 bases). Germline V CDR1 and CDR2: DFQATT, SNEGSKA (reference sequence). CDR3 size: 10 residues. V was clipped by 3 bases and J by 10 bases, with 7 bases between them. The CDR3 region is CSASREEQFF. In DNA form, the CDR3 reads TGCAGTGCTAGTAGGGAGGAGCAGTTCTTC.

In its sample, this clonotype was seen a few times. A read error may explain this, as a much larger clone is one base away. The chain recombines TRBV4-2 with TRBJ2-5; 9 bases align to TRBD1. Looked up from germline, CDR1 is LGHNA and CDR2 is YNFKEQ. The length of the CDR3 is 17 residues. Here the CDR3 reads CASGQGGGDREMETQYF. CDR3 sequence (DNA): TGTGCCAGCGGCCAAGGGGGAGGGGACAGGGAGATGGAGACCCAGTACTTC.

The chain carries TRBV7-9 and TRBJ2-5; a possible D gene is TRBD2 (5 bases). This CDR3 contains 16 residues. Germline V CDR1 and CDR2: SEHNR, FQNEAQ (reference sequence). V lost 1 base and J 1 base, leaving 13 bases between the germline ends. CDR3 DNA: TGTGCCAGCAGCTTAGAACTAAGACTACCCCAAGAGACCCAGTACTTC. Protein: CASSLELRLPQETQYF.

This clonotype was counted a few times. The rearrangement links TRBV4-2 to TRBJ2-7; D remains ambiguous. Trimming removed 1 base from V and 2 bases from J, with 9 bases in between. The CDR3 sequence is 14 residues long. The germline V gene encodes CDR1 LGHNA and CDR2 YNFKEQ. Here the CDR3 reads CASSQGQHPYEQYF. Here the CDR3 DNA reads TGTGCCAGCAGCCAAGGGCAGCACCCCTACGAGCAGTACTTC.

With respect to this clonotype: Given a much more abundant clone one base away, this may be a read error. The V and J genes are TRBV7-9 and TRBJ1-2; D is unclear. The CDR3 is 13 amino acids. Germline V lookup: CDR1 SEHNR, CDR2 FQNEAQ (reference sequence). The V end was cut by 5 bases, the J end by 4 bases, with 11 bases between. In nucleotides, the CDR3 is TGTGCCAGCAGCCAACACAGAGGCTATGGCTACACCTTC. Its translation: CASSQHRGYGYTF.

The chain is built from TRBV4-3 and TRBJ2-7; D is possibly TRBD1 or TRBD2 (6 bases each). The assigned J gene may be wrong: the sequence end matches TRBJ2-5 better. Germline CDR1 is LGHNA and CDR2 is YSLEER. The CDR3 extends over 13 amino acids. Here the CDR3 reads CASSRGQGETQYF. Written as DNA, the CDR3 is TGCGCCAGCAGTCGGGGGCAGGGAGAGACCCAGTACTTC.

The CDR3 here is CASSVDDRSGANVLTF. CDR3 DNA: TGTGCCAGCAGCGTTGACGACAGATCTGGGGCCAACGTCCTGACTTTC. The J gene is TRBJ2-6, the V gene TRBV9, with D possibly being TRBD1 (5 bases). The V gene lost 2 bases and the J gene lost 1 base, with 10 bases spanning the gap. There are 16 residues in the CDR3. CDR1 and CDR2 from the germline V gene are SGDLS and YYNGEE.

This chain links TRBV6-5 with TRBJ2-4; D tentatively reads TRBD1 or TRBD2 (5 bases each). The tail of the sequence fits TRBJ2-7 better, so the J call may be wrong. CDR1 MNHEY and CDR2 SVGAGI come from the germline V gene. This CDR3 has 16 residues. CDR3 in amino acids: CASSYSPTRWGYEQYF. DNA for the CDR3: TGTGCCAGCAGTTACTCACCGACACGGTGGGGGTACGAGCAGTACTTC.

The rearrangement uses TRBV9 and TRBJ2-1, with 10 bases matching TRBD2. The CDR3 loop spans 18 amino acids. V trimming: 1 base; J trimming: 0 bases; junction bases outside the gene matches: 7. Germline CDR1 is SGDLS and CDR2 is YYNGEE. CDR3 region: CASSVPLAGDPSYNEQFF. The CDR3 DNA reads as TGTGCCAGCAGCGTACCTCTAGCGGGGGACCCCTCCTACAATGAGCAGTTCTTC.

This clonotype was seen only once. The chain joins TRBV7-8 to TRBJ1-5; 9 nucleotides agree with TRBD1. Trimming took 5 bases from V and 3 from J; bases not matched to a gene: 11. Germline CDR1 reads SGHVS; CDR2 reads FQNEAQ. This CDR3 is built from 17 residues. The CDR3 coding sequence is TGTGCCAGCAGCCGAACCGGGACAGGGCTTGACAATCAGCCCCAGCATTTT. Translation gives CASSRTGTGLDNQPQHF.

The chain joins TRBV7-6 to TRBJ2-3; 8 bases line up with TRBD2. The CDR3 spans 15 residues. The germline V gene has CDR1 SGHVS and CDR2 FNYEAQ. J gave up 4 bases and V 5 bases, and 8 bases lay outside the gene matches. CDR3 in amino acids: CASSPFSGSADTQYF. CDR3 in DNA: TGTGCCAGCAGCCCCTTCAGCGGGAGTGCAGATACGCAGTATTTT.

The chain employs TRBV4-2 and TRBJ2-3; no definite D call. This CDR3 is built from 14 residues. Trimming stripped 5 bases from V and 3 bases from J, with 12 bases between. Germline assignment: CDR1 LGHNA and CDR2 YNFKEQ. CDR3 loop: CASSYGPETDTQYF. CDR3 nucleotides: TGTGCCAGCAGCTACGGACCGGAAACAGATACGCAGTATTTT.

The chain uses TRBV14 and TRBJ2-3, with D hard to call. Trimming took 1 base from V and 2 from J, leaving 10 bases between them. The CDR3 covers 15 residues. Germline CDR1 is SGHDN and CDR2 is FVKESK. The DNA of the CDR3 is TGTGCCAGCAGCCAAGGAACAGAAGACACAGATACGCAGTATTTT. Translating gives CASSQGTEDTDTQYF.

This clonotype occurred a few times. The V gene is TRBV28, the J gene TRBJ2-1, with unresolved D. The V gene's germline CDR1 is MDHEN and CDR2 SYDVKM. V lost 2 bases and J lost 10, with 6 bases in between. The CDR3 consists of 11 residues. The CDR3 coding sequence is TGTGCCAGCAGTTTACGCTTCGAGCAGTTCTTC. Translated, it gives CASSLRFEQFF. Using reference TRBV28 and TRBJ2-1 for the parts outside the CDR3, the full variable domain is DVKVTQSSRYLVKRTGEKVFLECVQDMDHENMFWYRQDPGLGLRLIYFSYDVKMKEKGDIPEGYSVSREKKERFSLILESASTNQTSMYLCASSLRFEQFFGPGTRLTVL.

The V and J genes are TRBV4-3 and TRBJ2-3, with 9 bases fitting TRBD1. V was clipped by 4 bases and J by 1 base; unmatched bases: 6. This CDR3 is built from 16 residues. Per germline, CDR1 LGHNA and CDR2 YSLEER. Here the CDR3 DNA reads TGCGCCAGCAGCCGGTCCGGGACAGGGCGCACAGATACGCAGTATTTT. This encodes CASSRSGTGRTDTQYF.